A single sample is the source of the 27 T cell receptor beta chains below, sequenced in a study of patients and donors after allogeneic stem cell transplantation. TCRdb analysed the RT-PCR reads with MiXCR anew, one entry per CDR3 protein. The sample consists of about 960,000 distinct CDR3 sequences, about 20% of them appearing once. Sequenced sample: blood, either unsorted or a sorted T cell fraction (not recorded which). All receptors come from a human donor who was either an allogeneic HSCT recipient or a stem cell or donor lymphocyte infusion donor (not recorded which). It is not recorded whose cells these are; they may come from a transplant donor.

The J gene is TRBJ2-5, the V gene TRBV25-1; TRBD2 agrees at 8 bases. CDR1 and CDR2 (germline): MGHDK, SYGVNS. This CDR3 is built from 15 residues. With 6 bases clipped from V and 6 bases from J, the junction kept 12 bases outside the gene matches. CDR3 in amino acids: CASSPSGGAGKTQYF. As DNA, the CDR3 is TGTGCCAGCAGCCCCTCGGGGGGGGCGGGGAAGACCCAGTACTTC.

The rearrangement links TRBV7-9 to TRBJ2-6; no definite D call. The germline V gene has CDR1 SEHNR and CDR2 FQNEAQ (reference sequence). This CDR3 region has 15 residues. V was cut by 4 bases and J by 0 bases, with 7 bases left in between. Written as DNA, the CDR3 is TGTGCCAGCAGCTGGAAGGGCTCTGGGGCCAACGTCCTGACTTTC. Protein sequence: CASSWKGSGANVLTF.

The chain couples TRBV3-1 to TRBJ2-7, with 8 bases matching TRBD1. This CDR3 contains 16 residues. Per germline, CDR1 LGHDT and CDR2 YNNKEL (reference sequence). V lost 4 bases, J lost 6 bases, and 14 bases stayed unmatched. CDR3 loop: CASSPQWTGKRGEQYF. The CDR3 nucleotides read TGTGCCAGCAGCCCGCAGTGGACAGGGAAGAGGGGCGAGCAGTACTTC.

This clonotype was picked up a small number of times. This chain uses TRBV5-1 with TRBJ1-1; TRBD1 aligns across 8 bases. Trimming cost V 4 bases and J 2 bases; bases outside gene matches: 10. The CDR3 is 16 residues long. Germline CDR1 reads SGHRS; CDR2 reads YFSETQ. The CDR3 loop is CASSVDRTGRNTEAFF. CDR3 nucleotide sequence: TGCGCCAGCAGCGTGGATCGGACAGGGCGTAACACTGAAGCTTTCTTT. Supplemented by reference TRBV5-1 and TRBJ1-1, the full variable domain reads KAGVTQTPRYLIKTRGQQVTLSCSPISGHRSVSWYQQTPGQGLQFLFEYFSETQRNKGNFPGRFSGRQFSNSRSEMNVSTLELGDSALYLCASSVDRTGRNTEAFFGQGTRLTVV.

There are a few counts of this clonotype. V is TRBV5-1 and J is TRBJ2-7; 13 bases line up with TRBD2. The V gene's germline CDR1 is SGHRS and CDR2 YFSETQ. The CDR3 loop spans 15 amino acids. Unmatched junction bases numbered 6, after V lost 4 bases and J lost 5 bases. The CDR3 DNA reads as TGCGCCAGCAGCCCGGGACTAGCGGGACCGAACGAGCAGTACTTC. Its translation is CASSPGLAGPNEQYF.

This clonotype came up a few times. This chain uses TRBV11-3 with TRBJ2-1; tentatively, D is TRBD2 (6 bases). Between the trimmed V and J ends, which lost 2 bases and 5 bases, there was a span of 16 bases. This CDR3 contains 16 residues. Germline loops: CDR1 SGHNT, CDR2 YENEEA. For the CDR3, the DNA is TGTGCCAGCAGCTTAAACTTGGCAGGAGGGAACAATGAGCAGTTCTTC. The encoded protein is CASSLNLAGGNNEQFF.

V and J are TRBV11-2 and TRBJ2-2; D not resolved. The CDR3 loop spans 13 amino acids. Per germline, CDR1 SGHAT and CDR2 FQNNGV. Trimming stripped 5 bases from V and 4 bases from J, with 8 bases between. The CDR3 protein is CASSLQVTGELFF. CDR3 nucleotide sequence: TGTGCCAGCAGCCTCCAAGTCACCGGGGAGCTGTTTTTT.

The table lists this clonotype with a few counts. The chain uses TRBV5-1 and TRBJ2-1, with D uncertain. Per germline, CDR1 SGHRS and CDR2 YFSETQ. V gave up 0 bases and J gave up 0 bases, with 10 bases separating them. The CDR3 sequence is 16 residues long. The CDR3 here is CASSLAAVLSYNEQFF. Here the CDR3 DNA reads TGCGCCAGCAGCTTGGCCGCGGTCCTCTCCTACAATGAGCAGTTCTTC.

CDR3 residues: CASKRTGVNTGELFF. CDR3 sequence (DNA): TGCGCCAGCAAAAGAACGGGGGTGAACACCGGGGAGCTGTTTTTT. V gene TRBV5-1 combines with J gene TRBJ2-2; D possibly corresponds to TRBD2 (6 bases). The CDR3 runs 15 residues. Germline CDR1 reads SGHRS; CDR2 reads YFSETQ. V was pared by 6 bases and J by 1 base, with 13 bases between.

The chain carries TRBV5-1 and TRBJ1-1, with D possibly matching TRBD1 (5 bases). Germline values: CDR1 SGHRS, CDR2 YFSETQ. V shed 6 bases and J shed 1 base, with 16 bases lying between them. The CDR3 runs 15 residues. CDR3 nucleotide sequence: TGCGCCAGCACCCGAACGGGGGGAGAGAACACTGAAGCTTTCTTT. Protein: CASTRTGGENTEAFF.

The sample holds many counts of this clonotype. The chain employs TRBV27 and TRBJ1-2; D unclear. V lost 6 bases to trimming and J lost 4 bases, with 15 bases between them. This CDR3 has 14 residues. Germline V gene lookup returns CDR1 MNHEY and CDR2 SMNVEV (reference sequence). In DNA, the CDR3 is TGTGCCAGCAGAGTGCAAGGTTACTCCTATGGCTACACCTTC. Residues: CASRVQGYSYGYTF.

This clonotype was found a few times. The gene calls are TRBV20-1 and TRBJ2-3, with D perhaps matching TRBD1 (6 bases). Looked up from germline, CDR1 is DFQATT and CDR2 is SNEGSKA (reference sequence). Trimming stripped 3 bases from V and 1 base from J, with 11 bases between. CDR3 length: 14 amino acids. The CDR3 DNA reads TGCAGTGCTAGTAGGCCAGGGGGCACAGATACGCAGTATTTT. It is translated as CSASRPGGTDTQYF.

The chain combines TRBV5-1 with TRBJ2-7; D ambiguous. V was pared by 4 bases and J by 2 bases, with 13 bases between. Germline CDR1 and CDR2: SGHRS and YFSETQ. The CDR3 spans 14 residues. CDR3 coding DNA: TGCGCCAGCAGCCCCCGGAGCGCGACCTACGAGCAGTACTTC. It specifies CASSPRSATYEQYF.

This clonotype has more than one count but fewer than ten. The genes are TRBV6-5 and TRBJ1-6; D remains unclear. The CDR3 has 15 residues. V lost 0 bases to trimming and J lost 11 bases, with 14 bases between them. Germline CDR1 is MNHEY and CDR2 is SVGAGI. The CDR3 DNA reads TGTGCCAGCAGTTACTCTCCTACTGAGCCAGCACCCCTCCACTTT. This encodes CASSYSPTEPAPLHF.

The chain couples TRBV5-6 to TRBJ2-1; D is undetermined. The CDR3 sequence is 17 residues long. With 0 bases removed from V and 7 bases from J, the gap between germline ends came to 20 bases. Germline-derived CDR1 and CDR2 are SGHDT and YYEEEE. CDR3 DNA: TGTGCCAGCAGCTTGGGAAAGGGTAGAATTCGTAGGAATGAGCAGTTCTTC. This sequence encodes CASSLGKGRIRRNEQFF.

This clonotype was recorded a few times. This chain links TRBV10-3 with TRBJ1-4; D gene ambiguous. Germline CDR1 ENHRY, CDR2 SYGVKD. The CDR3 contains 14 residues. The germline V and J ends were trimmed by 4 bases and 2 bases, with 8 bases remaining between them. DNA of the CDR3: TGTGCCATCAGTGTTTCGGGCACTAATGAAAAACTGTTTTTT. Translation: CAISVSGTNEKLFF.

The table lists this clonotype with a few counts. The V gene is TRBV12-3 or TRBV12-4, the J gene TRBJ2-3; weak D call: TRBD1 (6 bases). V lost 6 bases and J 1 base, leaving 11 bases between the germline ends. CDR3 length: 14 residues. CDR3 in amino acids: CASRVDRRTDTQYF. The CDR3 region has the DNA TGTGCCAGCAGAGTGGACAGACGCACAGATACGCAGTATTTT.

This clonotype was observed many times. The chain employs TRBV29-1 and TRBJ2-7, with D hard to call. V lost 2 bases, J lost 1 base, and 3 bases lay in between. Germline-derived CDR1 and CDR2 are SQVTM and ANQGSEA. The CDR3 runs 11 residues. The CDR3 is CSVELSYEQYF. As DNA, the CDR3 is TGCAGCGTTGAACTATCCTACGAGCAGTACTTC.

The chain joins TRBV10-3 to TRBJ2-1; D ambiguous. V lost 3 bases and J 0 bases, leaving 18 bases between the germline ends. The CDR3 is made up of 18 amino acids. Germline values: CDR1 ENHRY, CDR2 SYGVKD. CDR3 DNA: TGTGCCATCAGTGATCCTGCCAAAAACGACGGCTCCTACAATGAGCAGTTCTTC. Its protein product is CAISDPAKNDGSYNEQFF.

The V call is TRBV9, the J call TRBJ2-1; D uncertain. This CDR3 spans 14 amino acids. CDR1 and CDR2 (germline): SGDLS, YYNGEE. Trimming shortened V by 0 bases and J by 6 bases, and 10 bases separated the two germline ends. CDR3 sequence: CASSVVASPNEQFF. In DNA, the CDR3 is TGTGCCAGCAGCGTAGTTGCTAGTCCCAATGAGCAGTTCTTC.

This chain joins TRBV10-3 and TRBJ2-3; 9 positions agree with TRBD2. The length of the CDR3 is 18 residues. The V and J ends lost 1 base and 1 base, in that order; junction bases with no gene match: 9. Germline values: CDR1 ENHRY, CDR2 SYGVKD. CDR3 in amino acids: CAISEYGGLAVRTDTQYF. The CDR3 DNA follows: TGTGCCATCAGTGAGTACGGGGGACTAGCAGTCCGCACAGATACGCAGTATTTT.

The rearrangement links TRBV12-3 or TRBV12-4 to TRBJ2-1; TRBD2 matches at 11 bases. CDR3 length: 16 amino acids. V trimming: 6 bases; J trimming: 5 bases; junction bases outside the gene matches: 9. CDR3 DNA sequence: TGTGCCAGCAGGATTACCGGGACTAGCGGTCACAATGAGCAGTTCTTC. As protein: CASRITGTSGHNEQFF.

This chain uses TRBV21-1 with TRBJ1-1; the DNA was not compared with TRBD1, the D call given in the table. TRBV21-1 has pseudogene status. CDR3 length equals 13 residues. The CDR3 nucleotides are TGTGCCTCCCCCCCTCAGGCGAACACTGAAGCTTTCTTT. Its protein product is CASPPQANTEAFF.

The genes are TRBV5-1 and TRBJ1-5; 7 bases fit TRBD1. The CDR3 sequence is 15 residues long. Germline V gene data show CDR1 as SGHRS and CDR2 as YFSETQ. J gave up 4 bases and V 4 bases, and 8 bases lay outside the gene matches. CDR3 residues: CASSPWTGPNQPQHF. CDR3 in DNA: TGCGCCAGCAGCCCCTGGACAGGACCTAATCAGCCCCAGCATTTT.

This clonotype has more than one count but fewer than ten. The gene calls are TRBV20-1 and TRBJ1-2; TRBD1 aligns across 9 bases. Trimming removed 1 base from V and 4 bases from J; junction bases left unmatched: 7. The CDR3 covers 15 residues. CDR1 is DFQATT and CDR2 is SNEGSKA in the germline V gene (reference sequence). The CDR3 protein is CSARVPDRGSYGYTF. CDR3 DNA: TGCAGTGCTAGAGTTCCCGACAGGGGGTCCTATGGCTACACCTTC.

The chain is built from TRBV3-1 and TRBJ2-2, with D uncertain. Germline-derived CDR1 and CDR2 are LGHDT and YNNKEL (reference sequence). The CDR3 spans 13 residues. V lost 5 bases and J 4 bases, leaving 8 bases between the germline ends. CDR3 sequence: CASSSTPTGELFF. CDR3 in DNA: TGTGCCAGCAGCTCAACTCCCACCGGGGAGCTGTTTTTT.

Only a few counts were recorded for this clonotype. The chain is built from TRBV4-1 and TRBJ1-1, with TRBD1 as a possible D gene (6 bases). The CDR3 runs 16 residues. Germline CDR1 and CDR2: MGHRA and YSYEKL. V gave up 2 bases and J gave up 8 bases, with 21 bases separating them. Here the CDR3 DNA reads TGCGCCAGCAGCCAAAACGGGCCCGGGGGCTTGCGCGAAGCTTTCTTT. Translating gives CASSQNGPGGLREAFF.